This T cell receptor beta chain was sequenced during a study of early T cells in non-severe SARS-CoV-2 infection. J lost 10 bases, V lost 4 bases, and 10 bases had no gene match. This CDR3 contains 14 residues. Germline V gene sequence: CDR1 SNHLY, CDR2 FYNNEI. Unique molecular identifiers were attached to individual cDNA molecules. Each CDR3 protein is one row after TCRdb ran MiXCR on the 5' RACE reads. This sample has 45,000 to 55,000 distinct CDR3 sequences, with 11% found just once. This chain joins TRBV2 and TRBJ2-1; 7 bases line up with TRBD1. The specimen was whole blood. The receptor's source is an adult who was a healthcare worker with PCR-confirmed SARS-CoV-2 infection or an uninfected control (not recorded which). The CDR3 DNA reads as TGTGCCAGCAGTGGACAGGGCGTAGTCGAGGAGCAGTTCTTC. Its translation: CASSGQGVVEEQFF.